This T cell receptor beta chain was retrieved from a study of T cell responses to AZD1222 COVID-19 vaccine. Study-wide results and limits: As reported, nearly half of all spike-specific TCRs target variant regions that are unmutated. The breadth and depth of Spike-specific TCRs increased once two AZD1222 doses had been given.

V shed 4 bases and J 8 bases; nucleotides not matched to a gene: 3. This CDR3 region has 12 residues. About this clone: What it binds is unknown.

The data were produced by immunoSEQ multiplex PCR, yet TCRdb's version contains in-frame clones alone and is incomplete. The sample lists roughly 190,000 clones; 85% to 95% were seen once. The input for sequencing was peripheral blood, taken on day 0 of AZD1222 vaccination. The receptor was isolated from an adult in good health. This sequence joins TRBV12-3 or TRBV12-4 and TRBJ1-2; TRBD1 matches 8 bases. The CDR3 reads CASSSTGGGYTF. Written as DNA, the CDR3 is TGTGCCAGCAGTTCAACAGGGGGAGGCTACACCTTC.